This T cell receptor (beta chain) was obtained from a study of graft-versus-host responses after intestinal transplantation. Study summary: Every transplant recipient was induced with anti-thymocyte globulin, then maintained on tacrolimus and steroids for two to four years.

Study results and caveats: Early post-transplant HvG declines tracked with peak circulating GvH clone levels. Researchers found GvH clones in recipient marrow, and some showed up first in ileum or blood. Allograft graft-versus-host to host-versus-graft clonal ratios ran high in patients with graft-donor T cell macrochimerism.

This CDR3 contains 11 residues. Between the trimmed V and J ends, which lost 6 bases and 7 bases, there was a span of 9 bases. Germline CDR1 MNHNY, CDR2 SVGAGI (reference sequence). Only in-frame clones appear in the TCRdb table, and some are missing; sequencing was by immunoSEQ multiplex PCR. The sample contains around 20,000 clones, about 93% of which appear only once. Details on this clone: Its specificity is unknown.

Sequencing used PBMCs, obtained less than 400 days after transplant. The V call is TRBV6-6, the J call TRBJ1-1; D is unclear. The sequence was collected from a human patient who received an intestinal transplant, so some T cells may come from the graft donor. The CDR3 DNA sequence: TGTGCCAGCAGAAACACGGTTGAAGCTTTCTTT. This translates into CASRNTVEAFF.